These 28 T cell receptor beta chains originate from one sample sequenced in a study of blood T cell repertoires in COVID-19. Assay: immunoSEQ multiplex PCR; the TCRdb copy retains only in-frame clones and omits some. Among some 54,000 clones listed, roughly four fifths were seen once. Specimen: peripheral blood. All receptors derive from a woman older than 75 with COVID-19, enrolled during active disease.

This chain links TRBV19 with TRBJ2-3; D not certain. Germline values: CDR1 LNHDA, CDR2 SQIVND (reference sequence). V dropped 4 bases and J dropped 2 bases, with 13 bases sitting between them. The length of the CDR3 is 15 residues. CDR3 nucleotide sequence: TGTGCCAGTAGTACGCGATCCGAGGCCACAGATACGCAGTATTTT. Translation: CASSTRSEATDTQYF.

The rearrangement joins TRBV9 to TRBJ2-1; TRBD2 agrees at 16 bases. Trimming at V came to 3 bases and at J to 7 bases, leaving 4 bases not matched to a gene. The length of the CDR3 is 16 residues. Germline V gene lookup returns CDR1 SGDLS and CDR2 YYNGEE. The CDR3 is CASSAGTSGRENEQFF. The CDR3 DNA follows: TGTGCCAGCAGCGCCGGGACTAGCGGGAGGGAAAATGAGCAGTTCTTC.

The V gene is TRBV11-2, the J gene TRBJ2-3, with 8 bases matching TRBD2. CDR1 and CDR2 (germline): SGHAT, FQNNGV. The length of the CDR3 is 14 residues. V gave up 6 bases and J gave up 0 bases; unmatched junction bases: 2. This chain's CDR3 is CASRLAASTDTQYF. The CDR3, as DNA: TGTGCCAGCAGACTAGCGGCTAGCACAGATACGCAGTATTTT.

The genes are TRBV7-9 and TRBJ2-2, with 8 positions matching TRBD2. Trimming removed 3 bases from V and 4 bases from J; junction bases left unmatched: 7. The germline CDR1 and CDR2 sequences are SEHNR and FQNEAQ (reference sequence). CDR3 length equals 16 residues. As DNA, the CDR3 is TGTGCCAGCAGCTTCAAACTAGCGGTCCCCACCGGGGAGCTGTTTTTT. Its protein is CASSFKLAVPTGELFF.

The chain combines TRBV21-1 with TRBJ1-5. TRBV21-1 is given as a pseudogene. The CDR3 loop spans 13 amino acids. Here the CDR3 reads CASSKAPNQPQHF. The CDR3 coding sequence is TGTGCCAGCAGCAAAGCCCCTAATCAGCCCCAGCATTTT.

A few counts support this clone. V usage is TRBV29-1 and J usage is TRBJ1-1; 7 nucleotides agree with TRBD1. Germline values: CDR1 SQVTM, CDR2 ANQGSEA. With 7 bases clipped from V and 0 bases from J, the junction kept 5 bases outside the gene matches. The CDR3 covers 13 residues. CDR3 amino acids: CSASGTVNTEAFF. CDR3 coding DNA: TGCAGCGCTTCCGGGACAGTGAACACTGAAGCTTTCTTT.

The chain has TRBV5-1 and TRBJ2-7, with 7 bases fitting TRBD1. The CDR3 is 14 residues long. Trimming removed 2 bases from V and 3 bases from J; junction bases left unmatched: 5. CDR1 and CDR2 from the germline V gene are SGHRS and YFSETQ. CDR3 loop: CASSLGTDLYEQYF. As DNA, the CDR3 is TGCGCCAGCAGCTTAGGGACAGATCTCTACGAGCAGTACTTC.

The genes are TRBV5-4 and TRBJ1-1, with TRBD1 matching 11 bases. This CDR3 is 16 amino acids long. With V trimmed by 5 bases and J by 2 bases, 8 bases remained unmatched. The germline V gene encodes CDR1 SGHNT and CDR2 YYREEE (reference sequence). The CDR3 reads CASRTGQGAGNTEAFF. The DNA of the CDR3 is TGTGCCAGCAGGACCGGACAGGGGGCAGGAAACACTGAAGCTTTCTTT.

The gene calls are TRBV6-5 and TRBJ2-7, with 8 bases lining up with TRBD2. The CDR3 length is 14 residues. The V gene end was trimmed by 3 bases and the J gene end by 6 bases; junction bases not matched to a gene: 7. Germline V CDR1 and CDR2: MNHEY, SVGAGI. CDR3 DNA sequence: TGTGCCAGCAGTTATGGGACTAGTGTCACCGAGCAGTACTTC. As protein: CASSYGTSVTEQYF.

This rearrangement joins TRBV6-6 to TRBJ1-5; 9 nucleotides line up with TRBD1. The CDR3 covers 14 residues. The germline V gene encodes CDR1 MNHNY and CDR2 SVGAGI (reference sequence). Unmatched junction bases numbered 6, after V lost 6 bases and J lost 6 bases. DNA of the CDR3: TGTGCCAGCAGGGGACAGGGAATCGGTCAGCCCCAGCATTTT. It is translated as CASRGQGIGQPQHF.

About this clone itself: A junction end diverges from the germline sequence, so it may reflect a read error. The genes are TRBV6-2 or TRBV6-3 and TRBJ2-1; tentative D call: TRBD2 (5 bases). The CDR3 runs to 13 residues. Per the germline V gene, CDR1 is MNHEY and CDR2 is SVGEGT. Here the CDR3 reads CASNYRDYNEQFF. CDR3 in DNA: TGTGCCAGCAATTACCGGGACTACAATGAGCAGTTCTTC.

This clone is a singleton in its sample. The J gene is TRBJ2-3, the V gene TRBV3-1 (or the pseudogene TRBV3-2); TRBD2 agrees at 8 bases. This CDR3 is built from 14 residues. Germline CDR1 reads LGHDT; CDR2 reads YNNKEL (reference sequence). Trimming cost V 6 bases and J 1 base; bases outside gene matches: 3. This chain's CDR3 is CASRMTSGTDTQYF. DNA of the CDR3: TGTGCCAGCAGGATGACTAGCGGCACAGATACGCAGTATTTT.

The V call is TRBV5-4, the J call TRBJ2-4; TRBD1 might be the D (6 bases). The CDR3 spans 16 residues. Germline values: CDR1 SGHNT, CDR2 YYREEE (reference sequence). Trimming cost V 2 bases and J 0 bases, with 12 bases left between them. The CDR3 reads CASSFSGQLAKNIQYF. CDR3 coding DNA: TGTGCCAGCAGCTTCTCGGGACAACTAGCCAAAAACATTCAGTACTTC.

V is TRBV5-4 and J is TRBJ2-7; 7 nucleotides match TRBD1. With 0 bases clipped from V and 1 base from J, the junction kept 4 bases outside the gene matches. Germline V gene data show CDR1 as SGHNT and CDR2 as YYREEE (reference sequence). The CDR3 extends over 15 amino acids. This CDR3 is CASSLGGDSSYEQYF. The CDR3 DNA reads TGTGCCAGCAGCTTGGGTGGGGACAGTTCCTACGAGCAGTACTTC. Variable domain in full (rest from reference TRBV5-4 and TRBJ2-7): ETGVTQSPTHLIKTRGQQVTLRCSSQSGHNTVSWYQQALGQGPQFIFQYYREEENGRGNFPPRFSGLQFPNYSSELNVNALELDDSALYLCASSLGGDSSYEQYFGPGTRLTVT.

V gene TRBV6-5 combines with J gene TRBJ1-2, with D unclear. CDR1 and CDR2 (germline): MNHEY, SVGAGI. The CDR3 contains 14 residues. The germline V and J ends were trimmed by 6 bases and 0 bases, with 11 bases remaining between them. CDR3 nucleotides: TGTGCCAGCAGACTTGAAGATTCTAACTATGGCTACACCTTC. Translating it yields CASRLEDSNYGYTF.

This clone was detected only once. The chain couples TRBV6-5 to TRBJ1-6; a possible D gene is TRBD1 (6 bases). V was clipped by 8 bases and J by 8 bases, with 16 bases between them. Germline values: CDR1 MNHEY, CDR2 SVGAGI. CDR3 length: 14 amino acids. CDR3 bases: TGTGCCAGCGGGGGGAACGGGGGGCATTCACCCCTCCACTTT. Its translation: CASGGNGGHSPLHF.

The V call is TRBV19, the J call TRBJ2-3; D may be TRBD1 (6 bases). Germline values: CDR1 LNHDA, CDR2 SQIVND (reference sequence). This CDR3 is built from 16 residues. Deletions cut 2 bases from V and 2 bases from J, with 14 bases between. CDR3 protein: CASSITPTGSTDTQYF. The CDR3 DNA follows: TGTGCCAGTAGTATAACCCCGACAGGTTCCACAGATACGCAGTATTTT. Complete variable domain (other parts from reference TRBV19 and TRBJ2-3): DGGITQSPKYLFRKEGQNVTLSCEQNLNHDAMYWYRQDPGQGLRLIYYSQIVNDFQKGDIAEGYSVSREKKESFPLTVTSAQKNPTAFYLCASSITPTGSTDTQYFGPGTRLTVL.

The chain joins TRBV2 to TRBJ2-1; D gene unclear. V shed 4 bases and J shed 0 bases, with 10 bases lying between them. Germline CDR1 and CDR2: SNHLY and FYNNEI. CDR3 length equals 15 residues. As DNA, the CDR3 is TGTGCCAGCAGTGTAGACACGAGCTCCTACAATGAGCAGTTCTTC. This gives the protein CASSVDTSSYNEQFF.

This rearrangement joins TRBV6-5 to TRBJ1-5; perhaps TRBD1 as D (5 bases). Trimming pared 6 bases from V and 4 bases from J, leaving 16 bases between. CDR3 length: 15 residues. Germline V gene sequence: CDR1 MNHEY, CDR2 SVGAGI. CDR3 coding DNA: TGTGCCAGCAGCCGTCTCCCGGGGGGGAATCAGCCCCAGCATTTT. This gives the protein CASSRLPGGNQPQHF.

This chain connects TRBV6-5 to TRBJ2-2; TRBD1 matches at 7 bases. Germline values: CDR1 MNHEY, CDR2 SVGAGI. V dropped 5 bases and J dropped 7; count of bases not matched to a gene: 7. This CDR3 has 14 residues. The CDR3 DNA sequence: TGTGCCAGCAGTCTGGGACAGTGGTTCGGGGAGCTGTTTTTT. Translation gives CASSLGQWFGELFF.

The chain employs TRBV18 and TRBJ2-7; 7 bases agree with TRBD2. Trimming cost V 6 bases and J 6 bases; bases outside gene matches: 11. Germline CDR1 and CDR2: KGHSH and LQKENI. The CDR3 is made up of 14 amino acids. In nucleotides, the CDR3 is TGTGCCAGCTCGTACCTAAGCGGGACCTCCGAGCAGTACTTC. Protein product: CASSYLSGTSEQYF. The full variable domain, rest sourced from reference TRBV18 and TRBJ2-7, is NAGVMQNPRHLVRRRGQEARLRCSPMKGHSHVYWYRQLPEEGLKFMVYLQKENIIDESGMPKERFSAEFPKEGPSILRIQQVVRGDSAAYFCASSYLSGTSEQYFGPGTRLTVT.

The V gene is TRBV3-1 (or the pseudogene TRBV3-2), the J gene TRBJ1-1; no clear D gene. V was pared by 1 base and J by 7 bases, with 4 bases between. CDR1 and CDR2 from the germline V gene are LGHDT and YNNKEL (reference sequence). The CDR3 loop spans 11 amino acids. CDR3 sequence (DNA): TGTGCCAGCAGCCAAGCTTTTGAAGCTTTCTTT. The encoded protein is CASSQAFEAFF.

V and J are TRBV29-1 and TRBJ2-1, with 7 positions matching TRBD2. The V and J ends lost 1 base and 1 base, in that order; junction bases with no gene match: 4. Germline CDR1 is SQVTM and CDR2 is ANQGSEA. This CDR3 comprises 15 residues. DNA of the CDR3: TGCAGCGTTGAAGGGGGAGGGACGTCCTACAATGAGCAGTTCTTC. Protein product: CSVEGGGTSYNEQFF.

The V and J genes are TRBV6-5 and TRBJ2-1; 8 bases match TRBD2. This CDR3 comprises 14 residues. CDR1 MNHEY and CDR2 SVGAGI come from the germline V gene. V was pared by 8 bases and J by 7 bases, with 10 bases of the junction left unmatched. The CDR3 is CASPPGGPRNEQFF. In nucleotides, the CDR3 is TGTGCCAGCCCCCCGGGAGGGCCGAGGAATGAGCAGTTCTTC.

J is TRBJ1-1 and V is TRBV2; no clear D gene. This CDR3 comprises 13 residues. Between the trimmed V and J ends, which lost 7 bases and 3 bases, there was a span of 12 bases. Per germline, CDR1 SNHLY and CDR2 FYNNEI. DNA for the CDR3: TGTGCCAGCACCCGGGAGGTTGACACTGAAGCTTTCTTT. Its translation is CASTREVDTEAFF. Together with reference TRBV2 and TRBJ1-1, the CDR3 gives the full variable domain: EPEVTQTPSHQVTQMGQEVILRCVPISNHLYFYWYRQILGQKVEFLVSFYNNEISEKSEIFDDQFSVERPDGSNFTLKIRSTKLEDSAMYFCASTREVDTEAFFGQGTRLTVV.

This clone has only a few counts. V usage is TRBV29-1 and J usage is TRBJ1-2, with 7 bases identical to TRBD1. Per germline, CDR1 SQVTM and CDR2 ANQGSEA. V shed 5 bases, J shed 0 bases, and the junction held 3 bases outside the gene matches. CDR3 length: 13 amino acids. CDR3 bases: TGCAGCGTTAGGGACAGCGCTAACTATGGCTACACCTTC. Translated: CSVRDSANYGYTF.

V usage is TRBV18 and J usage is TRBJ1-1; unclear D gene. The V end was cut by 3 bases, the J end by 0 bases, with 5 bases between. Germline-derived CDR1 and CDR2 are KGHSH and LQKENI. The CDR3 has 13 residues. The CDR3 loop is CASSPQMNTEAFF. CDR3 sequence (DNA): TGTGCCAGCTCACCCCAGATGAACACTGAAGCTTTCTTT.

CDR3 loop: CASSLDRRATNEKLFF. The CDR3 nucleotides read TGTGCCAGCAGCTTGGATCGGAGAGCAACTAATGAAAAACTGTTTTTT. The genes are TRBV5-5 and TRBJ1-4; no firm D call. Germline V CDR1 and CDR2: SGHKS, YYEKEE (reference sequence). V was clipped by 0 bases and J by 0 bases, with 9 bases between them. This CDR3 spans 16 amino acids.